The text below deals with one T cell receptor (beta chain). The data were obtained in a study of shared clonotypes between healthy human individuals. It was across several immunoSEQ plates that each subset's genomic DNA was evenly split. Repertoires were generated with immunoSEQ multiplex PCR, while TCRdb's copy carries only in-frame clones and drops some. Among 450,000 to 650,000 clones listed, around 78% were seen once. This sequence was found in a middle-aged woman in good health. Some clones in this sample may be carry-over from other donors' samples. The sample consisted of PBMCs.

This CDR3 is CASSLGGKGANEKLFF. CDR3 nucleotides: TGTGCCAGCAGTTTAGGGGGAAAAGGGGCTAATGAAAAACTGTTTTTT. This chain connects TRBV28 to TRBJ1-4; tentatively, D is TRBD1 (5 bases). The V gene lost 2 bases and the J gene lost 3 bases, with 13 bases spanning the gap. The germline gives CDR1 MDHEN, CDR2 SYDVKM. CDR3 length: 16 amino acids.